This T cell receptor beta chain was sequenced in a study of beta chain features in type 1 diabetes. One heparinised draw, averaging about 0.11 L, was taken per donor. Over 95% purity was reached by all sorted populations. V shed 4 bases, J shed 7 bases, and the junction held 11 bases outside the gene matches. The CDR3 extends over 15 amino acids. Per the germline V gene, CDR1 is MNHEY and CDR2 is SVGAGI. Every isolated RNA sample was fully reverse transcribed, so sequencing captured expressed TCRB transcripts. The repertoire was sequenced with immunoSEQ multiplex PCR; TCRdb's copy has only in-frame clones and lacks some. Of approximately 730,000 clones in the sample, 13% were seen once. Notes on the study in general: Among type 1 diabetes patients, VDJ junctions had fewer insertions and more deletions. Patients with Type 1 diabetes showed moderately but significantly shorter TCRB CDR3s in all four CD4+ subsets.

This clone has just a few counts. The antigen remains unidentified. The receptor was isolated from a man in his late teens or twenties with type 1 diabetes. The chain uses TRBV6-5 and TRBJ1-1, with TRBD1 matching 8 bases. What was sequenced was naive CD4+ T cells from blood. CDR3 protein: CASSSADRDRDEAFF. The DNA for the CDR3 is TGTGCCAGCAGTTCGGCGGACAGGGATAGGGATGAAGCTTTCTTT.